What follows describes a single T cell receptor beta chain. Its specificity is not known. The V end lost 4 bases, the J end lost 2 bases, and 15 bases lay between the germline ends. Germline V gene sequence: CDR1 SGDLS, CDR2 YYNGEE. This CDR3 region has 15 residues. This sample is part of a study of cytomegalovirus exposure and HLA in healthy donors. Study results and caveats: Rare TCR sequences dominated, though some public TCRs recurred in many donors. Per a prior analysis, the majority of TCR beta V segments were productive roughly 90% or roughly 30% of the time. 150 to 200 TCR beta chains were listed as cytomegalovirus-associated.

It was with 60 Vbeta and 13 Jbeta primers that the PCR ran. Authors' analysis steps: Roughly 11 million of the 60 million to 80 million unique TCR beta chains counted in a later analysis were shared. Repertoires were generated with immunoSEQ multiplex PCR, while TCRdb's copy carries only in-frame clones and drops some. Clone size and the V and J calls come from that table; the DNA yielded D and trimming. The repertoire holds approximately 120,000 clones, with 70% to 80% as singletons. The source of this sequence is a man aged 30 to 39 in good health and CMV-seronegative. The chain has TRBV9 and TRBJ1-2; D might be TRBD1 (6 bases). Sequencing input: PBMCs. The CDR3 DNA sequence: TGTGCCAGCAGCCAAATACAGGGAAGGAACTATGGCTACACCTTC. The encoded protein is CASSQIQGRNYGYTF.